The present T cell receptor beta chain was sequenced within a study of T cell responses to AZD1222 COVID-19 vaccine. A remark on this clone: What it binds is not known.

Overall study results and limits: Spike regions recognized by vaccine-associated CD4 TCRs spanned the protein, led by 160-218 and 743-854. Donors, mostly white British, included more females; clonal diversity was possibly underestimated.

Investigators merged groups given second doses at roughly 4 or roughly 12 weeks. V lost 6 bases and J lost 4, with 10 bases in between. The CDR3 is 11 residues long. The germline V gene has CDR1 SQVTM and CDR2 ANQGSEA. Sequencing used immunoSEQ multiplex PCR; TCRdb keeps in-frame clones, though not all of them. Of 100,000 to 120,000 clones in the sample, 80% to 95% are singletons; the top ten hold over 2%. The chain uses TRBV29-1 and TRBJ2-7; a possible D gene is TRBD2 (5 bases). This clonotype originated in an adult who received the AZD1222 COVID-19 vaccine. Specimen: peripheral blood, collected 28 days after the second AZD1222 dose. The CDR3 region is CSVDWEYEQYF. Here the CDR3 DNA reads TGCAGCGTCGACTGGGAGTACGAGCAGTACTTC.